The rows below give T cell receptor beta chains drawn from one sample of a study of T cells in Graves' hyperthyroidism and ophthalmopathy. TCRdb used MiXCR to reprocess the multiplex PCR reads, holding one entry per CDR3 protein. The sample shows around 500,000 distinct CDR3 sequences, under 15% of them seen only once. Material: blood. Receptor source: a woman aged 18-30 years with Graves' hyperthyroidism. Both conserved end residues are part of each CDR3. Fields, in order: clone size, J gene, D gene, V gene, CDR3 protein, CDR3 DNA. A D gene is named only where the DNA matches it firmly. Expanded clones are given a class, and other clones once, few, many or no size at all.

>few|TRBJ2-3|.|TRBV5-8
CASSLDRGQVTDTQYF
TGTGCCAGCAGCTTGGATAGGGGCCAGGTTACAGATACGCAGTATTTT
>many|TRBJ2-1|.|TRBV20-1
CSATIGVKYNEQFF
TGCAGTGCTACCATAGGAGTTAAGTACAATGAGCAGTTCTTC
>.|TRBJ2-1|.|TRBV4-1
CASSHNNEQSF
TGCGCCAGCAGCCACAACAATGAGCAGTCCTTC
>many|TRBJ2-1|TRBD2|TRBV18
CASTRLAGGREQFF
TGTGCCAGCACCCGACTAGCGGGGGGAAGAGAGCAGTTCTTC
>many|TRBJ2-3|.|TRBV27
CASSPLDSPLGGYSTDTQYF
TGTGCCAGCAGTCCACTTGATTCTCCCCTTGGGGGATACAGCACAGATACGCAGTATTTT
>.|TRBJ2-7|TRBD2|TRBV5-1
CASILLAGYSYEQYF
TGCGCCAGCATCTTGCTAGCGGGGTACTCCTACGAGCAGTACTTC
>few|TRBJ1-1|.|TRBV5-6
CASSLELRETEAFF
TGTGCCAGCAGCTTGGAGTTGAGGGAAACTGAAGCTTTCTTT
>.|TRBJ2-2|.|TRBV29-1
CSVGGNMGELFF
TGCAGCGTTGGCGGCAACATGGGGGAGCTGTTTTTT
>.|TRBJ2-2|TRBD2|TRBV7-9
CASSLGLVGSGELFF
TGTGCCAGCAGCTTGGGACTAGTTGGCTCCGGGGAGCTGTTTTTT
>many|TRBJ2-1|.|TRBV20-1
CSARDQRLRRDKTYNEQFF
TGCAGTGCTAGAGATCAGAGGTTGAGGCGGGATAAGACCTACAATGAGCAGTTCTTC
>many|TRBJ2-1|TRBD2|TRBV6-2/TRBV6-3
CASSYSQREIDEQFF
TGTGCCAGCAGTTACTCCCAGCGGGAGATCGATGAGCAGTTCTTC
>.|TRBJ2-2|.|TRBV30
CAWNWDSSTGELFF
TGTGCCTGGAACTGGGACTCCAGCACCGGGGAGCTCTTTTTT
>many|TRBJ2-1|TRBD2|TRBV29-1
CSVVSGSGSSYNEQFF
TGCAGCGTTGTTAGCGGGAGTGGAAGCTCCTACAATGAGCAGTTCTTC
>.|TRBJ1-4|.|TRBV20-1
CSARDDRIGGKLFF
TGCAGTGCTAGAGATGACCGCATTGGTGGGAAACTGTTTTTT
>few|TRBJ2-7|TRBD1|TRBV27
CASSLDAGTGSWGQYF
TGTGCCAGCAGTCTAGACGCCGGGACAGGGAGCTGGGGGCAGTACTTC
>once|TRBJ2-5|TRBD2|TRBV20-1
CSARDGLAPYQETQYF
TGCAGTGCTAGAGACGGACTAGCGCCGTACCAAGAGACCCAGTACTTC
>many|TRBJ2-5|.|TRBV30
CAWSVSGAGETQYF
TGTGCCTGGAGTGTTTCGGGAGCGGGAGAGACCCAGTACTTC
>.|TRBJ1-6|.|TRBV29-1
CSVAETDLVSPLHF
TGCAGCGTTGCCGAGACAGATTTGGTTTCACCCCTCCACTTT
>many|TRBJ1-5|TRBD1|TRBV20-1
CSAMTGGAYSNQPQHF
TGCAGTGCCATGACAGGGGGCGCATATAGCAATCAGCCCCAGCATTTT
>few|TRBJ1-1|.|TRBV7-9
CASIIGTTEAFF
TGTGCCAGCATAATCGGGACGACTGAAGCTTTCTTT
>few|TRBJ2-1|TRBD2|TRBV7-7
CASSPSALAGFNEQFF
TGTGCCAGCAGCCCCTCGGCACTAGCGGGATTTAATGAGCAGTTCTTC
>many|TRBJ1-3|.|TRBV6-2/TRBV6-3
CASRGVDGLSGNTIYF
TGTGCCAGCAGGGGGGTTGACGGGCTCTCTGGAAACACCATATATTTT
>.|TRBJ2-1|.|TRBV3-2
CASSQVETRSFITYNEQFF
TGTGCCAGCAGCCAAGTGGAGACTAGATCTTTCATTACCTACAATGAGCAGTTCTTC
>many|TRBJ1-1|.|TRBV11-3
CASSSTRTEAFF
TGTGCCAGCAGCTCGACGCGGACTGAAGCTTTCTTT
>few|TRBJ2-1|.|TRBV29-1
CSLTVHPGHRNYNEQFF
TGCAGCTTAACTGTACACCCGGGACATCGAAACTACAATGAGCAGTTCTTC
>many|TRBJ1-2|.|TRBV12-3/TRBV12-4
CASSFQNYGYTF
TGTGCCAGCAGTTTTCAAAACTATGGCTACACCTTC
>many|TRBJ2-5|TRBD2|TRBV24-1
CATSDFPGLAEETQYF
TGTGCCACCAGTGATTTCCCGGGACTAGCGGAAGAGACCCAGTACTTC
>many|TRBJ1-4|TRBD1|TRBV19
CASSHGTGDEKLFF
TGTGCCAGTAGTCACGGGACAGGGGACGAAAAACTGTTTTTT
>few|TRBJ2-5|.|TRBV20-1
CSARDLLQETQYF
TGCAGTGCTAGAGACCTACTCCAAGAGACCCAGTACTTC
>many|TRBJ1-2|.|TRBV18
CASSPQTDNYGYTF
TGTGCCAGCTCACCTCAGACTGATAACTATGGCTACACCTTC
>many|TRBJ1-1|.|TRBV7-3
CASSLRDRTEAFF
TGTGCCAGCAGCTTAAGGGACCGAACTGAAGCTTTCTTT
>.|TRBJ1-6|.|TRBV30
CAWSVPEWDNSPLHF
TGTGCCTGGAGTGTCCCCGAGTGGGATAATTCACCCCTCCACTTT
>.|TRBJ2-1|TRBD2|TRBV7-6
CASSAWVPSGLQYNEQFF
TGTGCCAGCAGCGCATGGGTGCCTAGCGGGTTACAATACAATGAGCAGTTCTTC
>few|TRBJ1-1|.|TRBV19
CASSTLGGGIVEAFF
TGTGCCAGTAGTACCCTCGGTGGGGGAATCGTAGAAGCTTTCTTT
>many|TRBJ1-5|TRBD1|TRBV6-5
CASSYSNPGQGSQPQHF
TGTGCCAGCAGTTACTCGAATCCGGGACAGGGAAGCCAGCCCCAGCATTTT
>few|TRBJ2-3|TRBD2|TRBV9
CASSAVKISGSMTDTQYF
TGTGCCAGCAGCGCCGTGAAGATTAGCGGGAGTATGACAGATACGCAGTATTTT
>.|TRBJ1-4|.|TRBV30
CAWSPRGVEKLFF
TGTGCCTGGAGTCCCAGGGGAGTTGAAAAACTGTTTTTT
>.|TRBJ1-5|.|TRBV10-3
CAISPSGYNQPQHF
TGTGCCATCAGTCCTTCGGGGTACAATCAGCCCCAGCATTTT
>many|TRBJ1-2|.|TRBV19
CASSRAQGKGYTF
TGTGCCAGTAGCCGAGCCCAGGGAAAAGGCTACACCTTC
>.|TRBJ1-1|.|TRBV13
CASTGGLYTEAFF
TGTGCCAGCACCGGGGGCCTATACACTGAAGCTTTCTTT
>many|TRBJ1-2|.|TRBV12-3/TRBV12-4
CASSSRGGSNYGYTF
TGTGCCAGCAGTTCGCGGGGGGGCTCGAACTATGGCTACACCTTC
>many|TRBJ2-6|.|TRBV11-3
CASSQREGAGANVLTF
TGTGCCAGCAGCCAGAGGGAGGGGGCTGGGGCCAACGTCCTGACTTTC
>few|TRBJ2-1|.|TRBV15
CATSRGLPPNEQFF
TGTGCCACCAGCAGGGGACTGCCCCCCAATGAGCAGTTCTTC
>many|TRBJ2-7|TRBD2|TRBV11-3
CASSPGDYSYEQYF
TGTGCCAGCAGCCCCGGGGACTACTCCTACGAGCAGTACTTC
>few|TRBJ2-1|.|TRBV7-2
CASSPTRDLNEQFF
TGTGCCAGCAGCCCCACCCGGGACCTCAATGAGCAGTTCTTC
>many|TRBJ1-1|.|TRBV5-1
CASSLAATDTEAFF
TGCGCCAGCAGCTTGGCCGCGACGGACACTGAAGCTTTCTTT
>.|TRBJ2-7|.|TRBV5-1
CASSLADSSTVYEQYF
TGCGCCAGCAGCTTGGCGGACTCCTCGACCGTCTACGAGCAGTACTTC
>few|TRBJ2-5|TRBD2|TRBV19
CASSTLAGGHETQYF
TGTGCCAGTAGTACGCTAGCGGGAGGGCATGAGACCCAGTACTTC
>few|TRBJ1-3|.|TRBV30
CAWGTPSRGGGNTIYF
TGTGCCTGGGGCACCCCTAGCAGGGGAGGGGGAAACACCATATATTTT
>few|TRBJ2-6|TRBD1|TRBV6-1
CASSRPTGASGANVLTF
TGTGCCAGCAGCCGTCCCACAGGGGCCTCTGGGGCCAACGTCCTGACTTTC
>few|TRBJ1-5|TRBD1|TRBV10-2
CASSATEGQGVWNQPQHF
TGCGCCAGCAGTGCAACAGAGGGACAGGGAGTTTGGAATCAGCCCCAGCATTTT
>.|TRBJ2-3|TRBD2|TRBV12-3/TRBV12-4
CATEAGGPTDTQYF
TGTGCCACCGAGGCGGGAGGCCCCACAGATACGCAGTATTTT
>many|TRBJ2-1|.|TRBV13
CASRATSRSYNEQFF
TGTGCCAGCAGGGCTACCAGCCGCTCCTACAATGAGCAGTTCTTC
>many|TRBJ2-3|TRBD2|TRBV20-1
CSAGQPLAGRADTQYF
TGCAGTGCCGGCCAACCACTAGCGGGAAGGGCAGATACGCAGTATTTT
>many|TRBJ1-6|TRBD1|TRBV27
CASSSDRVYNSPLHF
TGTGCCAGCAGTTCGGACAGGGTCTATAATTCACCCCTCCACTTT
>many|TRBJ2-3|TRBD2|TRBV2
CASRRTGTSGTHTQYF
TGTGCCAGCAGGCGCACTGGGACTAGCGGGACACATACGCAGTATTTT
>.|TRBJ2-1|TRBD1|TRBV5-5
CASSNGQGPTYNEQFF
TGTGCCAGCAGCAATGGACAGGGGCCAACCTACAATGAGCAGTTCTTC
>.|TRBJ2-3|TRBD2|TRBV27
CASSLLFSGRAPTDTQYF
TGTGCCAGCAGTTTATTATTCAGCGGGAGGGCCCCCACAGATACGCAGTATTTT
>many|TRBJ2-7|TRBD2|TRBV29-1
CSVEAGGYEQYF
TGCAGCGTTGAGGCGGGAGGCTACGAGCAGTACTTC
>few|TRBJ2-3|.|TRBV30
CALLGGRQGPDTQYF
TGTGCCTTGCTGGGTGGGCGCCAGGGCCCAGATACGCAGTATTTT